Shown below are 25 T cell receptor beta chains from a single sample sequenced in a study of blood T cell repertoires in COVID-19. Assay: immunoSEQ multiplex PCR; the TCRdb copy retains only in-frame clones and omits some. The profile covers about 320,000 clones, with around 84% appearing a single time and 1.5% to 2% taken by the ten largest. The specimen sequenced was PBMCs or T cells enriched from blood (not recorded which). These receptors all come from a young woman who had been exposed to COVID-19.

The V gene is TRBV2, the J gene TRBJ2-5; no clear D gene. V was clipped by 4 bases and J by 5 bases, with 14 bases between them. This CDR3 comprises 14 residues. Germline CDR1 and CDR2: SNHLY and FYNNEI. The CDR3 nucleotides read TGTGCCAGCAGTGTCGAAGGCCTGCGGGAGACCCAGTACTTC. Translating it yields CASSVEGLRETQYF.

V is TRBV7-2 and J is TRBJ1-2, with D perhaps TRBD1 (6 bases). V was shortened by 0 bases and J by 4 bases, with 12 bases between the two germline ends. This CDR3 spans 15 amino acids. Germline V CDR1 and CDR2: SGHTA, FQGNSA. The CDR3 DNA reads TGTGCCAGCAGCTTAGCGTTAGGACAGCTCTATGGCTACACCTTC. Translated: CASSLALGQLYGYTF.

This clone occurred once. This chain uses TRBV20-1 with TRBJ2-1; perhaps TRBD2 as D (7 bases). CDR3 length equals 14 residues. Between the trimmed V and J ends, which lost 3 bases and 7 bases, there was a span of 16 bases. Germline V CDR1 and CDR2: DFQATT, SNEGSKA (reference sequence). This CDR3 is CSASMRGGGNEQFF. CDR3 nucleotides: TGCAGTGCTAGTATGAGGGGGGGCGGAAATGAGCAGTTCTTC.

The rearrangement joins TRBV12-5 to TRBJ1-1; 7 positions agree with TRBD1. Trimming cost V 5 bases and J 4 bases; bases outside gene matches: 10. CDR1 LGHNT and CDR2 FRNRAP come from the germline V gene. The CDR3 is 15 amino acids. CDR3 region: CASGPLGGPGTEAFF. In DNA, the CDR3 is TGTGCTAGTGGTCCTCTAGGGGGCCCGGGCACTGAAGCTTTCTTT.

This chain connects TRBV6-5 to TRBJ1-6, with 7 bases identical to TRBD1. V lost 6 bases to trimming and J lost 7 bases; unmatched junction nucleotides: 3. There are 13 residues in the CDR3. CDR1 is MNHEY and CDR2 is SVGAGI in the germline V gene. The CDR3 reads CASRRDSNSPLHF. The CDR3, as DNA: TGTGCCAGCAGGAGGGACAGCAATTCACCCCTCCACTTT.

The gene calls are TRBV5-1 and TRBJ2-3, with 10 nucleotides matching TRBD2. CDR1 SGHRS and CDR2 YFSETQ come from the germline V gene. The ends lost 2 bases at V and 4 bases at J; junction bases unmatched: 7. The CDR3 is 16 amino acids. The CDR3 here is CASSLISGGAPDTQYF. The CDR3 nucleotides are TGCGCCAGCAGCTTAATAAGCGGGGGGGCACCAGATACGCAGTATTTT.

The CDR3: CASSKRDQPQHF. For the CDR3, the DNA is TGTGCCAGCAGCAAGCGCGATCAGCCCCAGCATTTT. The V and J genes are TRBV21-1 and TRBJ1-5. TRBV21-1 is a pseudogene segment. This CDR3 has 12 amino acids.

This clone occurred once. The V gene is TRBV29-1, the J gene TRBJ1-3; D not certain. V lost 5 bases to trimming and J lost 0 bases, with 11 bases between them. CDR1 and CDR2 from the germline V gene are SQVTM and ANQGSEA. This CDR3 region has 14 residues. The CDR3 reads CSVSGSYSGNTIYF. The CDR3 bases are TGCAGCGTTTCCGGGTCCTACTCTGGAAACACCATATATTTT.

This chain links TRBV7-9 with TRBJ1-5; D might be TRBD1 (6 bases). The CDR3 length is 14 residues. Germline loops: CDR1 SEHNR, CDR2 FQNEAQ (reference sequence). Trimming pared 4 bases from V and 3 bases from J, leaving 10 bases between. CDR3 DNA sequence: TGTGCCAGCAGCTCACAGGGAACCAATCAGCCCCAGCATTTT. The encoded protein is CASSSQGTNQPQHF.

V usage is TRBV30 and J usage is TRBJ2-1; 10 bases map to TRBD2. The CDR3 spans 16 residues. The J segment lost 8 bases and the V segment lost 2 bases, leaving 12 bases of the junction unmatched. CDR1 and CDR2 from the germline V gene are GTSNPN and SVGIG (reference sequence). For the CDR3, the DNA is TGTGCCTGGAGTTCAGTTAGGGGACTAGCGTCATATGAGCAGTTCTTC. Translating it yields CAWSSVRGLASYEQFF.

The sample holds one count of this clone. This sequence joins TRBV19 and TRBJ2-5, with D possibly matching TRBD1 (6 bases). The V end lost 6 bases, the J end lost 1 base, and 9 bases lay between the germline ends. Looked up from germline, CDR1 is LNHDA and CDR2 is SQIVND (reference sequence). The length of the CDR3 is 13 residues. The CDR3 coding sequence is TGTGCCAGTAGCCGGACAGCCCAAGAGACCCAGTACTTC. It encodes CASSRTAQETQYF.

J is TRBJ2-7 and V is TRBV28, with D perhaps matching TRBD1 (5 bases). The germline V gene has CDR1 MDHEN and CDR2 SYDVKM. V dropped 3 bases and J dropped 5 bases, with 14 bases sitting between them. The CDR3 covers 14 residues. The CDR3 coding sequence is TGTGCCAGCAGTTTTCAGACTCCCAGGGACGAGCAGTACTTC. It is translated as CASSFQTPRDEQYF. The whole variable domain, filled in from reference TRBV28 and TRBJ2-7, reads DVKVTQSSRYLVKRTGEKVFLECVQDMDHENMFWYRQDPGLGLRLIYFSYDVKMKEKGDIPEGYSVSREKKERFSLILESASTNQTSMYLCASSFQTPRDEQYFGPGTRLTVT.

The chain links TRBV14 to TRBJ1-1, with 8 bases fitting TRBD1. The CDR3 runs 16 residues. V trimming: 4 bases; J trimming: 5 bases; junction bases outside the gene matches: 12. Germline V gene lookup returns CDR1 SGHDN and CDR2 FVKESK. The CDR3 loop reads CASSRRAGGMGTEAFF. The DNA of the CDR3 is TGTGCCAGCAGCCGGAGGGCAGGGGGCATGGGTACTGAAGCTTTCTTT. The entire variable domain, with the rest obtained from reference TRBV14 and TRBJ1-1, is as follows: EAGVTQFPSHSVIEKGQTVTLRCDPISGHDNLYWYRRVMGKEIKFLLHFVKESKQDESGMPNNRFLAERTGGTYSTLKVQPAELEDSGVYFCASSRRAGGMGTEAFFGQGTRLTVV.

V gene TRBV9 combines with J gene TRBJ2-7; D is ambiguous. This CDR3 is 15 amino acids long. Per germline, CDR1 SGDLS and CDR2 YYNGEE. The V end was cut by 0 bases, the J end by 1 base, with 11 bases between. The CDR3: CASSVDQAASYEQYF. CDR3 nucleotide sequence: TGTGCCAGCAGCGTAGACCAGGCTGCTTCCTACGAGCAGTACTTC.

The chain recombines TRBV5-4 with TRBJ2-3; 7 bases agree with TRBD1. CDR3 length: 15 residues. After removal of 3 bases from V and 6 bases from J, the junction contained 10 bases not matched to a gene. Germline loops: CDR1 SGHNT, CDR2 YYREEE (reference sequence). Written as DNA, the CDR3 is TGTGCCAGCAGCTCGGGACAGTTGCCTCAGGATACGCAGTATTTT. Its translation: CASSSGQLPQDTQYF.

The genes are TRBV30 and TRBJ1-5; the match to TRBD1 covers 7 bases. Looked up from germline, CDR1 is GTSNPN and CDR2 is SVGIG (reference sequence). J gave up 0 bases and V 2 bases, and 4 bases lay outside the gene matches. This CDR3 contains 15 residues. The CDR3 DNA reads as TGTGCCTGGAGTCAGGGGACAGCTAGCAATCAGCCCCAGCATTTT. Translated: CAWSQGTASNQPQHF. Full variable domain (remainder filled in from reference TRBV30 and TRBJ1-5): SQTIHQWPATLVQPVGSPLSLECTVEGTSNPNLYWYRQAAGRGLQLLFYSVGIGQISSEVPQNLSASRPQDRQFILSSKKLLLSDSGFYLCAWSQGTASNQPQHFGDGTRLSIL.

The rearrangement links TRBV21-1 to TRBJ1-3. TRBV21-1 is a pseudogene. The CDR3 totals 17 residues. CDR3 DNA sequence: TGTGCCAGCAGCAAACGGGAAGGGCGGGGCTCTGGAAACACCATATATTTT. Amino acid sequence: CASSKREGRGSGNTIYF.

This chain uses TRBV6-5 with TRBJ2-5; 8 nucleotides match TRBD2. The CDR3 is 15 amino acids. J lost 5 bases, V lost 5 bases, and 10 bases had no gene match. CDR1 and CDR2 from the germline V gene are MNHEY and SVGAGI. In DNA, the CDR3 is TGTGCCAGCAGTCAATTAGCGGGGAGTTACGAGACCCAGTACTTC. Encoded protein: CASSQLAGSYETQYF.

This clone was seen a few times. J is TRBJ1-6 and V is TRBV27; TRBD1 matches 8 bases. The CDR3 runs 14 residues. Germline-derived CDR1 and CDR2 are MNHEY and SMNVEV (reference sequence). The V gene end was trimmed by 4 bases and the J gene end by 13 bases; junction bases not matched to a gene: 9. The CDR3 loop reads CASSSDRGISPLHF. The CDR3, as DNA: TGTGCCAGCAGTTCCGACAGGGGTATCTCTCCCCTCCACTTT.

In this sample, this clone turned up a few times. The CDR3 loop is CASSPRQGDVQETQYF. The CDR3 DNA reads TGCGCCAGCAGCCCTCGGCAGGGGGATGTCCAAGAGACCCAGTACTTC. This rearrangement joins TRBV5-1 to TRBJ2-5; 7 bases fit TRBD1. This CDR3 has 16 amino acids. V trimming: 4 bases; J trimming: 1 base; junction bases outside the gene matches: 10. Germline V lookup: CDR1 SGHRS, CDR2 YFSETQ.

The chain uses TRBV2 and TRBJ1-6, with a possible D match to TRBD1 (6 bases). Looked up from germline, CDR1 is SNHLY and CDR2 is FYNNEI. This CDR3 region has 14 residues. Trimming cost V 8 bases and J 9 bases, with 17 bases left between them. The CDR3, as DNA: TGTGCCAGCTCCGGACAGTTGAAAAGTTCACCCCTCCACTTT. Its translation is CASSGQLKSSPLHF.

The gene calls are TRBV28 and TRBJ2-1; 11 nucleotides match TRBD2. CDR1 and CDR2 (germline): MDHEN, SYDVKM. V was pared by 6 bases and J by 4 bases, with 8 bases of the junction left unmatched. The CDR3 is 16 amino acids. The CDR3 loop is CASSPTSGRGYNEQFF. The CDR3 DNA reads as TGTGCCAGCAGCCCCACTAGCGGGAGAGGGTACAATGAGCAGTTCTTC.

The chain recombines TRBV19 with TRBJ2-1, with 9 bases aligning to TRBD2. The CDR3 is made up of 16 amino acids. With 6 bases clipped from V and 0 bases from J, the junction kept 6 bases outside the gene matches. Germline V gene lookup returns CDR1 LNHDA and CDR2 SQIVND (reference sequence). The CDR3 DNA is TGTGCCAGTAGCTCCCTTAGCGGGGGCTCCTACAATGAGCAGTTCTTC. This encodes CASSSLSGGSYNEQFF.

This clone occurred a few times. V gene TRBV7-8 combines with J gene TRBJ2-1; 7 bases map to TRBD1. The CDR3 runs 13 residues. Unmatched junction bases numbered 0, after V lost 2 bases and J lost 5 bases. Germline V lookup: CDR1 SGHVS, CDR2 FQNEAQ. The CDR3 spells CASSLRGHNEQFF. CDR3 coding DNA: TGTGCCAGCAGCTTAAGGGGGCACAATGAGCAGTTCTTC.

V gene TRBV19 combines with J gene TRBJ2-1, with 8 bases aligning to TRBD1. J gave up 9 bases and V 7 bases, and 14 bases lay outside the gene matches. The CDR3 runs 15 residues. Per germline, CDR1 LNHDA and CDR2 SQIVND (reference sequence). In DNA, the CDR3 is TGTGCCAGTACCATCACAGACAGGGGTAGTATTGAGCAGTTCTTC. Translating it yields CASTITDRGSIEQFF.